One sample yielded the 27 T cell receptor beta chains listed below, sequenced in a study of identical twins. MiXCR, run by TCRdb on the 5' RACE reads, gives a single entry per CDR3 protein. The data show 1,800,000 or so distinct CDR3 sequences, about 32% seen once. The material sequenced was cord blood. The receptor source for this set is a newborn girl in good health.

The chain has TRBV7-2 and TRBJ2-4; D unclear. V was pared by 6 bases and J by 0 bases, with 15 bases between. The CDR3 is made up of 16 amino acids. Germline values: CDR1 SGHTA, CDR2 FQGNSA. The CDR3 sequence: CASSFPALGAKNIQYF. CDR3 nucleotide sequence: TGTGCCAGCAGTTTCCCCGCACTCGGAGCCAAAAACATTCAGTACTTC.

The chain combines TRBV12-3 or TRBV12-4 with TRBJ1-2, with a tentative D call TRBD1 (6 bases). CDR3 length: 14 residues. V was shortened by 5 bases and J by 4 bases, with 14 bases between the two germline ends. The CDR3 DNA follows: TGTGCCAGCAGTCCGAGTCCAGGGGTCTATGGCTACACCTTC. Translated, it gives CASSPSPGVYGYTF.

This clonotype has a handful of counts. The chain joins TRBV13 to TRBJ2-7, with TRBD1 matching 7 bases. The V gene's germline CDR1 is PRHDT and CDR2 FYEKMQ (reference sequence). After removal of 5 bases from V and 2 bases from J, the junction contained 6 bases not matched to a gene. This CDR3 has 14 amino acids. The CDR3 sequence: CASSQNGQAYEQYF. As DNA, the CDR3 is TGTGCCAGCAGCCAGAACGGACAGGCCTACGAGCAGTACTTC.

The CDR3 sequence: CASTYVRGPNTGELFF. The CDR3 DNA follows: TGTGCCAGTACTTACGTCAGGGGCCCTAACACCGGGGAGCTGTTTTTT. This chain connects TRBV19 to TRBJ2-2; D possibly corresponds to TRBD1 (6 bases). CDR1 and CDR2 (germline): LNHDA, SQIVND (reference sequence). The CDR3 length is 16 residues. Deletions cut 7 bases from V and 2 bases from J, with 17 bases between.

The chain couples TRBV7-2 to TRBJ2-7; 8 nucleotides match TRBD2. V trimming: 1 base; J trimming: 6 bases; junction bases outside the gene matches: 5. The CDR3 consists of 14 residues. The germline CDR1 and CDR2 sequences are SGHTA and FQGNSA. The CDR3 nucleotides read TGTGCCAGCAGCTTAGGTGGACTAGCCTCCGAGCAGTACTTC. It translates to CASSLGGLASEQYF.

Many counts were recorded for this clonotype. This rearrangement joins TRBV7-8 to TRBJ2-2; D gene ambiguous. Germline loops: CDR1 SGHVS, CDR2 FQNEAQ. There are 13 residues in the CDR3. V dropped 6 bases and J dropped 4 bases, with 9 bases sitting between them. CDR3 sequence (DNA): TGTGCCAGCAGTTTGGGTAGCACCGGGGAGCTGTTTTTT. Translation: CASSLGSTGELFF.

This clonotype has just a few counts. The chain combines TRBV5-1 with TRBJ1-4; D is possibly TRBD1 (5 bases). CDR1 is SGHRS, CDR2 YFSETQ, per germline. Trimming took off 5 bases at V and 7 bases at J, with 21 bases between the two ends. The CDR3 extends over 16 amino acids. The CDR3 sequence: CASSLIPGLRGEKLFF. In DNA, the CDR3 is TGCGCCAGCAGTTTGATCCCGGGACTACGAGGTGAAAAACTGTTTTTT.

This sequence joins TRBV5-1 and TRBJ2-1; 9 bases align to TRBD2. This CDR3 region has 16 residues. Germline lookup yields CDR1 SGHRS and CDR2 YFSETQ. V was pared by 3 bases and J by 2 bases, with 6 bases of the junction left unmatched. CDR3 sequence: CASSYASGATYNEQFF. CDR3 nucleotides: TGCGCCAGCAGCTACGCTAGCGGGGCCACCTACAATGAGCAGTTCTTC.

Notes on this clonotype: A read error may be the cause here, since a much bigger clone is one base away. The gene calls are TRBV10-3 and TRBJ2-7, with a possible D match to TRBD1 (6 bases). CDR1 ENHRY and CDR2 SYGVKD come from the germline V gene. The CDR3 runs to 12 residues. CDR3 amino acids: CALRQGPYEQYF. The CDR3 DNA sequence: TGTGCCCTCAGGCAGGGGCCCTACGAGCAGTACTTC.

This chain connects TRBV20-1 to TRBJ2-1; maybe TRBD2 (5 bases). The J call may be mistaken, given a closer DNA end match to TRBJ2-7. This CDR3 has 14 residues. CDR1 and CDR2 (germline): DFQATT, SNEGSKA (reference sequence). CDR3 coding DNA: TGCAGTGCTAGGAACAGCGGTGGGCACAATGAGCAGTACTTC. Protein sequence: CSARNSGGHNEQYF.

This clonotype was picked up a small number of times. The rearrangement links TRBV20-1 to TRBJ2-3; D unresolved. Germline V gene lookup returns CDR1 DFQATT and CDR2 SNEGSKA (reference sequence). The CDR3 consists of 13 residues. V lost 3 bases, J lost 5 bases, and 12 bases lay in between. CDR3: CSAREPIGDTQYF. CDR3 coding DNA: TGCAGTGCTAGGGAACCGATAGGAGATACGCAGTATTTT.

This clonotype was counted between two and nine times. This chain uses TRBV29-1 with TRBJ1-2, with D possibly TRBD1 on 5 matching bases. The V and J ends lost 3 bases and 7 bases respectively, with 18 bases between them. Germline V gene lookup returns CDR1 SQVTM and CDR2 ANQGSEA. CDR3 length equals 14 residues. This CDR3 reads CSVDARVGPGGYTF. In DNA, the CDR3 is TGCAGCGTTGATGCTAGGGTGGGGCCGGGTGGCTACACCTTC.

The genes are TRBV2 and TRBJ1-1; D gene unclear. Deletions cut 9 bases from V and 2 bases from J, with 13 bases between. Per the germline V gene, CDR1 is SNHLY and CDR2 is FYNNEI. This CDR3 comprises 13 residues. CDR3 bases: TGTGCCAGTGGGATGGGCCTCAACACTGAAGCTTTCTTT. Residues: CASGMGLNTEAFF.

The chain uses TRBV6-5 and TRBJ1-5; weak D call: TRBD1 (5 bases). The CDR3 has 16 amino acids. Trimming took off 0 bases at V and 0 bases at J, with 9 bases between the two ends. Looked up from germline, CDR1 is MNHEY and CDR2 is SVGAGI. CDR3: CASSYSGTGSNQPQHF. The CDR3 nucleotides read TGTGCCAGCAGTTACTCGGGCACAGGTAGCAATCAGCCCCAGCATTTT.

This clonotype was found a few times. This rearrangement joins TRBV4-2 to TRBJ1-6; 7 positions match TRBD1. This CDR3 spans 14 amino acids. Trimming took 4 bases from V and 5 from J; bases not matched to a gene: 2. Germline CDR1 reads LGHNA; CDR2 reads YNFKEQ. The CDR3 spells CASSRGQDNSPLHF. CDR3 DNA: TGTGCCAGCAGCCGAGGACAGGATAATTCACCCCTCCACTTT.

The V and J genes are TRBV3-1 and TRBJ2-3, with 11 bases lining up with TRBD2. The CDR3 has 16 amino acids. The J segment lost 8 bases and the V segment lost 6 bases, leaving 13 bases of the junction unmatched. CDR1 is LGHDT and CDR2 is YNNKEL in the germline V gene (reference sequence). The CDR3 protein is CASSLAGGLQLGTQYF. DNA for the CDR3: TGTGCCAGCAGTTTAGCGGGGGGGCTCCAGCTCGGTACGCAGTATTTT.

The V call is TRBV4-1, the J call TRBJ2-1, with no clear D. V was trimmed by 0 bases and J by 7 bases, leaving 13 bases between them. CDR1 and CDR2 (germline): MGHRA, YSYEKL. There are 15 residues in the CDR3. The CDR3 coding sequence is TGCGCCAGCAGCCAAGATGGAAGAAATATGAATGAGCAGTTCTTC. Translation gives CASSQDGRNMNEQFF.

The table lists this clonotype with a few counts. The J gene is TRBJ2-1, the V gene TRBV11-1; 7 bases are a match to TRBD1. CDR1 and CDR2 (germline): SGHAT, FQDESV (reference sequence). Trimming removed 6 bases from V and 10 bases from J; junction bases left unmatched: 15. CDR3 length: 15 amino acids. This chain's CDR3 is CASSSVDRVNYEQFF. As DNA, the CDR3 is TGTGCCAGCAGTAGCGTTGACAGGGTAAACTACGAGCAGTTCTTC.

In its sample, this clonotype was seen a few times. This chain connects TRBV4-2 to TRBJ1-1; 7 positions match TRBD1. CDR3 size: 13 residues. Germline-derived CDR1 and CDR2 are LGHNA and YNFKEQ. J was trimmed by 3 bases and V by 8 bases; bases with no gene match: 6. CDR3 in DNA: TGTGCCAGCCGCCGAGACAGGGACACTGAAGCTTTCTTT. Amino acids: CASRRDRDTEAFF.

The chain couples TRBV7-9 to TRBJ1-2, with TRBD1 matching 8 bases. This CDR3 is built from 14 residues. V lost 4 bases and J lost 4; bases outside the gene matches: 5. The V gene's germline CDR1 is SEHNR and CDR2 FQNEAQ (reference sequence). The chain's CDR3 is CASSSQGEGYGYTF. The CDR3 DNA reads TGTGCCAGCAGCTCACAGGGGGAGGGCTATGGCTACACCTTC. The variable domain in full, with the rest retrieved from reference TRBV7-9 and TRBJ1-2, is DTGVSQNPRHKITKRGQNVTFRCDPISEHNRLYWYRQTLGQGPEFLTYFQNEAQLEKSRLLSDRFSAERPKGSFSTLEIQRTEQGDSAMYLCASSSQGEGYGYTFGSGTRLTVV.

The chain links TRBV13 to TRBJ2-3; 7 nucleotides line up with TRBD2. This CDR3 contains 14 residues. From germline, CDR1 is PRHDT and CDR2 FYEKMQ (reference sequence). Losses at the gene ends were 4 bases for V and 4 bases for J; bases not matched to a gene: 5. The CDR3 here is CASSSYRGADTQYF. DNA for the CDR3: TGTGCCAGCAGCTCCTACCGGGGGGCAGATACGCAGTATTTT.

This clonotype occurred a few times. The rearrangement links TRBV6-5 to TRBJ2-7, with a weak D call TRBD1 (5 bases). CDR1 and CDR2 from the germline V gene are MNHEY and SVGAGI. This CDR3 region has 15 residues. V lost 2 bases and J lost 2, with 13 bases in between. The CDR3 is CASSYEAGLTYEQYF. The CDR3 coding sequence is TGTGCCAGCAGTTACGAGGCAGGGTTAACCTACGAGCAGTACTTC.

This clonotype was picked up many times. The chain carries TRBV12-3 or TRBV12-4 and TRBJ2-1; tentative D call: TRBD2 (6 bases). There are 13 residues in the CDR3. Trimming cost V 8 bases and J 6 bases, with 14 bases left between them. For the CDR3, the DNA is TGTGCCAGCGCCAAAATAGCGGTCAATGAGCAGTTCTTC. Protein product: CASAKIAVNEQFF.

Here the CDR3 reads CASNSGGGNTIYF. In DNA form, the CDR3 reads TGTGCCAGCAACTCAGGGGGAGGGAACACCATATATTTT. The chain recombines TRBV12-3 or TRBV12-4 with TRBJ1-3, with TRBD1 identical over 7 bases. The CDR3 loop spans 13 amino acids. V dropped 7 bases and J dropped 7; count of bases not matched to a gene: 7.

The V gene is TRBV12-3 or TRBV12-4, the J gene TRBJ1-3; possibly TRBD1 for D (5 bases). V was trimmed by 8 bases and J by 0 bases, leaving 14 bases between them. The CDR3 has 15 residues. CDR3: CASCYRPSSGNTIYF. The CDR3 bases are TGTGCCAGCTGCTACAGGCCGAGCTCTGGAAACACCATATATTTT.

A few counts support this clonotype. V usage is TRBV20-1 and J usage is TRBJ1-2, with D uncertain. CDR1 is DFQATT and CDR2 is SNEGSKA in the germline V gene (reference sequence). V was pared by 0 bases and J by 4 bases, with 21 bases between. The CDR3 spans 17 residues. The CDR3 region has the DNA TGCAGTGCTAGAGATCATCCGTCGACGGAGAGATTCTATGGCTACACCTTC. Translation gives CSARDHPSTERFYGYTF.

The chain joins TRBV6-5 to TRBJ2-2; unclear D gene. In germline, CDR1 is MNHEY, CDR2 SVGAGI. The CDR3 covers 14 residues. V was clipped by 7 bases and J by 3 bases, with 12 bases between them. The CDR3 region has the DNA TGTGCCAGCACCCCTGCGCCGGACACCGGGGAGCTGTTTTTT. Translated, it gives CASTPAPDTGELFF.